A single sample is the source of the 23 T cell receptor beta chains below, sequenced in a study of cytomegalovirus exposure and HLA in healthy donors. 60 Vbeta and 13 Jbeta primers were used in PCR. Libraries were prepared by immunoSEQ multiplex PCR; TCRdb keeps only in-frame clonotypes and omits some of them. The sample contains approximately 140,000 clones, over 60% of which appear only once. Sequenced: PBMCs. The source is a human donor in good health.

This chain links TRBV4-3 with TRBJ2-1, with D perhaps TRBD1 (5 bases). Germline CDR1 LGHNA, CDR2 YSLEER. Trimming left V 2 bases short and J 0 bases short, with 11 bases between. The length of the CDR3 is 16 residues. CDR3 nucleotide sequence: TGCGCCAGCAGCCAACGATCGGACACCTCCTACAATGAGCAGTTCTTC. It codes for CASSQRSDTSYNEQFF.

This sequence joins TRBV5-8 and TRBJ2-5; TRBD1 matches 7 bases. Germline assignment: CDR1 SGHTS and CDR2 YDEGEE. The junction had 2 bases not matched to a gene; V was cut back by 1 base and J by 11 bases. CDR3 size: 11 residues. The chain's CDR3 is CASSLTGVQYF. DNA for the CDR3: TGTGCCAGCAGCTTGACAGGGGTGCAGTACTTC.

The rearrangement uses TRBV5-4 and TRBJ1-6, with TRBD1 matching over 8 bases. This CDR3 region has 14 residues. Unmatched junction bases numbered 7, after V lost 4 bases and J lost 10 bases. Germline V CDR1 and CDR2: SGHNT, YYREEE (reference sequence). Here the CDR3 reads CASSRGQGDSPLHF. CDR3 nucleotides: TGTGCCAGCAGCAGAGGACAGGGCGACTCACCCCTCCACTTT.

The table lists this clone with a few counts. The gene calls are TRBV6-1 and TRBJ2-1, with 8 positions matching TRBD1. This CDR3 contains 16 residues. Germline V gene sequence: CDR1 MNHNS, CDR2 SASEGT. V lost 2 bases and J lost 4; bases outside the gene matches: 7. CDR3: CASSERWTGSYNEQFF. CDR3 sequence (DNA): TGTGCCAGCAGTGAAAGATGGACAGGGAGTTACAATGAGCAGTTCTTC.

The chain employs TRBV27 and TRBJ1-1, with 9 bases fitting TRBD1. This CDR3 spans 18 amino acids. Germline values: CDR1 MNHEY, CDR2 SMNVEV (reference sequence). V trimming: 6 bases; J trimming: 0 bases; junction bases outside the gene matches: 14. CDR3 sequence: CASSPIRDRVSMNTEAFF. The CDR3 nucleotides are TGTGCCAGCAGCCCTATACGGGACAGGGTGTCGATGAACACTGAAGCTTTCTTT.

V and J are TRBV6-4 and TRBJ2-3, with 12 bases that match TRBD2. CDR3 size: 15 residues. The V and J ends lost 5 bases and 4 bases, in that order; junction bases with no gene match: 4. CDR1 is MRHNA, CDR2 SNTAGT, per germline. CDR3 bases: TGTGCCAGCAGTCCTAGCGGGGGGGCGGCAGATACGCAGTATTTT. This sequence encodes CASSPSGGAADTQYF.

V gene TRBV29-1 combines with J gene TRBJ2-1; a weak D match, TRBD2 (5 bases). The length of the CDR3 is 15 residues. Trimming took off 4 bases at V and 0 bases at J, with 13 bases between the two ends. Germline assignment: CDR1 SQVTM and CDR2 ANQGSEA. This CDR3 reads CSVARTRSSYNEQFF. Written as DNA, the CDR3 is TGCAGCGTTGCCCGCACTAGGAGCTCCTACAATGAGCAGTTCTTC.

The rearrangement joins TRBV19 to TRBJ2-7; 8 bases agree with TRBD1. V trimming: 0 bases; J trimming: 0 bases; junction bases outside the gene matches: 7. Germline V CDR1 and CDR2: LNHDA, SQIVND (reference sequence). The CDR3 is made up of 17 amino acids. CDR3 bases: TGTGCCAGTAGTATAGATTGGGACAGGCTTCACTCCTACGAGCAGTACTTC. Translated: CASSIDWDRLHSYEQYF. The full variable domain, its missing parts supplied by reference TRBV19 and TRBJ2-7, is DGGITQSPKYLFRKEGQNVTLSCEQNLNHDAMYWYRQDPGQGLRLIYYSQIVNDFQKGDIAEGYSVSREKKESFPLTVTSAQKNPTAFYLCASSIDWDRLHSYEQYFGPGTRLTVT.

The gene calls are TRBV4-1 and TRBJ1-3, with a tentative D call TRBD1 (5 bases). With 4 bases removed from V and 2 bases from J, the gap between germline ends came to 12 bases. Germline V gives CDR1 MGHRA, CDR2 YSYEKL. CDR3 length: 15 amino acids. Here the CDR3 DNA reads TGCGCCAGCAGCCCGTTCCCGGGGGCTGGAAACACCATATATTTT. It encodes CASSPFPGAGNTIYF.

The chain is built from TRBV7-9 and TRBJ2-2; no clear D. V dropped 4 bases and J dropped 1 base, with 4 bases sitting between them. Germline V CDR1 and CDR2: SEHNR, FQNEAQ (reference sequence). CDR3 length: 13 amino acids. CDR3 sequence (DNA): TGTGCCAGCAGCTCGAGGAACACCGGGGAGCTGTTTTTT. This gives the protein CASSSRNTGELFF.

The chain carries TRBV14 and TRBJ2-1; tentatively, D is TRBD2 (7 bases). CDR3 length: 15 amino acids. Germline V gene sequence: CDR1 SGHDN, CDR2 FVKESK. V was shortened by 0 bases and J by 7 bases, with 13 bases between the two germline ends. DNA for the CDR3: TGTGCCAGCAGCCAAGAGTGGGGGGGGCCTAATGAGCAGTTCTTC. Its translation is CASSQEWGGPNEQFF.

The rearrangement uses TRBV10-3 and TRBJ2-7; 9 bases are shared with TRBD1. This CDR3 comprises 13 residues. Germline V CDR1 and CDR2: ENHRY, SYGVKD. V gave up 7 bases and J gave up 6 bases; unmatched junction bases: 7. CDR3 sequence (DNA): TGTGCCATCACCTTGGGACAGGGTAGCGAGCAGTACTTC. Protein product: CAITLGQGSEQYF.

This clone occurred once. Written as DNA, the CDR3 is TGCGCCAGCAGTCTGACAGGTTTCACAACTAATGAAAAACTGTTTTTT. Its protein is CASSLTGFTTNEKLFF. The chain employs TRBV5-1 and TRBJ1-4; possibly TRBD1 for D (6 bases). From germline, CDR1 is SGHRS and CDR2 YFSETQ. The CDR3 is 16 amino acids. Trimming stripped 5 bases from V and 0 bases from J, with 14 bases between. Full variable domain (outside the CDR3, taken from reference TRBV5-1 and TRBJ1-4): KAGVTQTPRYLIKTRGQQVTLSCSPISGHRSVSWYQQTPGQGLQFLFEYFSETQRNKGNFPGRFSGRQFSNSRSEMNVSTLELGDSALYLCASSLTGFTTNEKLFFGSGTQLSVL.

The rearrangement joins TRBV9 to TRBJ2-5; no clear D. Germline-derived CDR1 and CDR2 are SGDLS and YYNGEE. The germline V and J ends were trimmed by 4 bases and 5 bases, with 12 bases remaining between them. The CDR3 runs 13 residues. CDR3 protein: CASSLLPRETQYF. In DNA form, the CDR3 reads TGTGCCAGCAGCTTACTACCGCGGGAGACCCAGTACTTC.

The V call is TRBV27, the J call TRBJ2-7; 7 positions match TRBD1. This CDR3 has 15 amino acids. Germline values: CDR1 MNHEY, CDR2 SMNVEV (reference sequence). V lost 4 bases to trimming and J lost 3 bases; unmatched junction nucleotides: 9. The CDR3 loop reads CASSYLRDRHYEQYF. CDR3 coding DNA: TGTGCCAGCAGTTATCTCCGGGACAGACACTACGAGCAGTACTTC.

As to this clone: One end of the junction fails to match germline, which may point to a read error. This sequence joins TRBV7-9 and TRBJ2-7; the D gene is possibly TRBD1 (6 bases). CDR3 length: 14 amino acids. The germline CDR1 and CDR2 sequences are SEHNR and FQNEAQ (reference sequence). Here the CDR3 reads CSSSFGGQSYEQYF. The CDR3 DNA reads TGTTCCAGCAGCTTTGGTGGACAGAGCTACGAGCAGTACTTC.

V and J are TRBV20-1 and TRBJ2-7, with D possibly matching TRBD2 (6 bases). Trimming took off 3 bases at V and 3 bases at J, with 6 bases between the two ends. In germline, CDR1 is DFQATT, CDR2 SNEGSKA (reference sequence). The length of the CDR3 is 11 residues. The CDR3 nucleotides are TGCAGTGCTAGGGAGGGCTACGAGCAGTACTTC. It encodes CSAREGYEQYF.

The gene calls are TRBV11-2 and TRBJ2-5; D might be TRBD1 (7 bases). Trimming pared 5 bases from V and 5 bases from J, leaving 15 bases between. Germline CDR1 and CDR2: SGHAT and FQNNGV. This CDR3 is built from 14 residues. As DNA, the CDR3 is TGTGCCAGCAGCCCCGACAGGGCGGGGGAGACCCAGTACTTC. It is translated as CASSPDRAGETQYF.

The rearrangement joins TRBV13 to TRBJ1-4; D may be TRBD1 (6 bases). The length of the CDR3 is 16 residues. V lost 2 bases and J lost 5, with 15 bases in between. Germline CDR1 and CDR2: PRHDT and FYEKMQ (reference sequence). CDR3 DNA sequence: TGTGCCAGCAGCTTAACAGGCAGGGGCCTCAATGAAAAACTGTTTTTT. It encodes CASSLTGRGLNEKLFF.

The chain is built from TRBV27 and TRBJ1-2, with D possibly being TRBD1 (5 bases). Germline CDR1 and CDR2: MNHEY and SMNVEV (reference sequence). The CDR3 is 13 amino acids. The germline V and J ends were trimmed by 4 bases and 2 bases, with 8 bases remaining between them. The CDR3 DNA reads as TGTGCCAGCAGTTCGACAGACAACTATGGCTACACCTTC. Translated, it gives CASSSTDNYGYTF.

The chain has TRBV19 and TRBJ2-7; D unresolved. From germline, CDR1 is LNHDA and CDR2 SQIVND (reference sequence). The CDR3 runs to 13 residues. Trimming stripped 6 bases from V and 2 bases from J, with 11 bases between. CDR3: CASRNELPYEQYF. In DNA, the CDR3 is TGTGCCAGTAGAAACGAGCTACCCTACGAGCAGTACTTC.

The chain links TRBV4-2 to TRBJ2-1; 8 positions match TRBD2. The germline gives CDR1 LGHNA, CDR2 YNFKEQ. The CDR3 is made up of 17 amino acids. With 5 bases clipped from V and 3 bases from J, the junction kept 12 bases outside the gene matches. This chain's CDR3 is CASSIKWELADYNEQFF. As DNA, the CDR3 is TGTGCCAGCAGCATCAAATGGGAACTAGCGGACTACAATGAGCAGTTCTTC.

The chain links TRBV2 to TRBJ2-2, with D unresolved. CDR1 and CDR2 (germline): SNHLY, FYNNEI. CDR3 length equals 14 residues. V lost 2 bases and J lost 4, with 8 bases in between. CDR3 protein: CASSELGSTGELFF. The CDR3 DNA reads as TGTGCCAGCAGTGAATTGGGCTCCACCGGGGAGCTGTTTTTT. The full variable domain, in which reference TRBV2 and TRBJ2-2 provide the parts outside the CDR3, is EPEVTQTPSHQVTQMGQEVILRCVPISNHLYFYWYRQILGQKVEFLVSFYNNEISEKSEIFDDQFSVERPDGSNFTLKIRSTKLEDSAMYFCASSELGSTGELFFGEGSRLTVL.